This passage covers 9 T cell receptor beta chains from one sample sequenced in a study of CD8 T cells in Susac syndrome. With random hexamers, reverse transcription was performed on about 0.5 to 1 ug of RNA. Using its own MiXCR run on the immunoSEQ multiplex PCR reads, TCRdb lists one record per CDR3 protein. In the table there are about 160,000 distinct CDR3 sequences, about 92% of which are singletons. Sequenced input: CD4+ T cells from PBMCs. These receptors came from a human donor in good health.

This rearrangement joins TRBV20-1 to TRBJ2-5; maybe TRBD1 (6 bases). Germline V gives CDR1 DFQATT, CDR2 SNEGSKA (reference sequence). CDR3 length: 13 amino acids. V was pared by 3 bases and J by 4 bases, with 12 bases between. CDR3 nucleotide sequence: TGCAGTGCTAGGGGCAGGGGAGTAGAGACCCAGTACTTC. Amino acid sequence: CSARGRGVETQYF.

The genes are TRBV20-1 and TRBJ1-6; unclear D gene. Trimming took off 1 base at V and 5 bases at J, with 12 bases between the two ends. In germline, CDR1 is DFQATT, CDR2 SNEGSKA (reference sequence). CDR3 length: 15 residues. The CDR3: CSARALGPDNSPLHF. The CDR3 coding sequence is TGCAGTGCTAGAGCATTAGGACCGGATAATTCACCCCTCCACTTT.

The chain has TRBV5-1 and TRBJ2-2; tentative D call: TRBD1 (6 bases). CDR1 and CDR2 (germline): SGHRS, YFSETQ. This CDR3 is 14 amino acids long. The ends were cut back, 4 bases at V and 4 bases at J, with 11 bases in the middle. The CDR3 nucleotides are TGCGCCAGCAGCGGGGGCGCCAGCACCGGGGAGCTGTTTTTT. As protein: CASSGGASTGELFF.

The V call is TRBV18, the J call TRBJ1-2; no reliable D call. The CDR3 runs to 13 residues. The V gene's germline CDR1 is KGHSH and CDR2 LQKENI. V lost 4 bases and J lost 8, with 14 bases in between. The CDR3 region is CASSQEREGGYTF. CDR3 sequence (DNA): TGTGCCAGCTCACAAGAACGGGAAGGCGGCTACACCTTC.

This clonotype was picked up one time. V and J are TRBV5-6 and TRBJ1-1; TRBD1 is a possible D gene (5 bases). Trimming shortened V by 4 bases and J by 6 bases, and 25 bases separated the two germline ends. CDR3 length: 17 amino acids. CDR1 and CDR2 from the germline V gene are SGHDT and YYEEEE. CDR3: CASSLLPGTAFRPEAFF. CDR3 in DNA: TGTGCCAGCAGCCTCCTTCCCGGGACGGCCTTTCGGCCTGAAGCTTTCTTT. Looking up the rest from reference TRBV5-6 and TRBJ1-1 gives the full variable domain: DAGVTQSPTHLIKTRGQQVTLRCSPKSGHDTVSWYQQALGQGPQFIFQYYEEEERQRGNFPDRFSGHQFPNYSSELNVNALLLGDSALYLCASSLLPGTAFRPEAFFGQGTRLTVV.

This clonotype showed up just a few times. This chain joins TRBV4-1 and TRBJ1-2; D is unresolved. Germline CDR1 MGHRA, CDR2 YSYEKL. CDR3 length: 12 residues. Trimming removed 3 bases from V and 2 bases from J, with 4 bases in between. CDR3 region: CASSQGNYGYTF. DNA of the CDR3: TGCGCCAGCAGCCAGGGAAACTATGGCTACACCTTC.

This clonotype has just one count. The chain couples TRBV30 to TRBJ2-5; D may correspond to TRBD1 or TRBD2 (6 bases each). The CDR3 totals 12 residues. The germline V gene has CDR1 GTSNPN and CDR2 SVGIG (reference sequence). Trimming cost V 4 bases and J 4 bases, with 10 bases left between them. CDR3 region: CAWIGGLETQYF. The DNA for the CDR3 is TGTGCCTGGATAGGGGGGCTAGAGACCCAGTACTTC.

The V gene is TRBV5-1, the J gene TRBJ1-5; D might be TRBD1 (5 bases). Deletions cut 0 bases from V and 2 bases from J, with 9 bases between. This CDR3 region has 15 residues. Per the germline V gene, CDR1 is SGHRS and CDR2 is YFSETQ. The CDR3 loop reads CASSLESGGNQPQHF. CDR3 nucleotides: TGCGCCAGCAGCTTGGAGTCGGGGGGCAATCAGCCCCAGCATTTT.

This clonotype was observed a few times. V usage is TRBV11-3 and J usage is TRBJ2-7; D possibly corresponds to TRBD2 (6 bases). CDR1 and CDR2 from the germline V gene are SGHNT and YENEEA. This CDR3 contains 14 residues. V was clipped by 5 bases and J by 5 bases, with 16 bases between them. CDR3 region: CASSQGGDSDEQYF. The DNA of the CDR3 is TGTGCCAGCAGCCAGGGAGGAGATTCGGACGAGCAGTACTTC.